The 25 T cell receptor beta chains reported below all come from one sample, sequenced in a study of blood T cells in healthy people across ages. Together with a sample-barcoded 5' primer, a J-beta primer mix was included in a second PCR lasting roughly 6 to 12 cycles. TCRdb itself ran the 5' RACE reads through MiXCR, one entry per CDR3 protein. This sample has roughly 680,000 distinct CDR3 sequences; approximately 52% occur once, and the top ten carry roughly 13%. Sequences were obtained from blood. These TCRs come from a woman older than 75 in good health.

The chain joins TRBV10-3 to TRBJ2-3; 9 positions agree with TRBD2. With 6 bases clipped from V and 2 bases from J, the junction kept 9 bases outside the gene matches. This CDR3 is built from 16 residues. Germline V gives CDR1 ENHRY, CDR2 SYGVKD. Written as DNA, the CDR3 is TGTGCCATCAGGGCGGGACTAGCTGATATCACAGATACGCAGTATTTT. It yields the protein CAIRAGLADITDTQYF.

The V call is TRBV7-8, the J call TRBJ2-5; D gene ambiguous. With the DNA end fitting TRBJ2-7 better, the J assignment may be wrong. This CDR3 has 13 residues. The germline gives CDR1 SGHVS, CDR2 FQNEAQ. The CDR3: CASSLGTLSEQYF. Written as DNA, the CDR3 is TGTGCCAGCAGCTTAGGGACCCTTTCCGAGCAGTACTTC.

As DNA, the CDR3 is TGCAGTGCTCCCAAGGCAGGGGGACGGGGCTACACCTTC. Amino acid sequence: CSAPKAGGRGYTF. V and J are TRBV20-1 and TRBJ1-2; 7 bases are a match to TRBD1. The CDR3 is made up of 13 amino acids. The V and J ends lost 5 bases and 8 bases, in that order; junction bases with no gene match: 11. CDR1 is DFQATT, CDR2 SNEGSKA, per germline (reference sequence).

This clonotype was seen a handful of times. CDR3 residues: CASSRMTGQETQYF. CDR3 bases: TGTGCCAGCAGCCGTATGACAGGTCAAGAGACCCAGTACTTC. The chain recombines TRBV28 with TRBJ2-5; maybe TRBD1 (6 bases). Germline V gives CDR1 MDHEN, CDR2 SYDVKM. The V end lost 6 bases, the J end lost 2 bases, and 13 bases lay between the germline ends. This CDR3 contains 14 residues.

This clonotype has a count of ten or more. The rearrangement joins TRBV29-1 to TRBJ1-1; D is uncertain. This CDR3 is 11 amino acids long. The V end lost 4 bases, the J end lost 1 base, and 4 bases lay between the germline ends. Germline V gives CDR1 SQVTM, CDR2 ANQGSEA. CDR3 DNA: TGCAGCGTTGTCCGGAACACTGAAGCTTTCTTT. It encodes CSVVRNTEAFF. Variable domain in full (rest from reference TRBV29-1 and TRBJ1-1): SAVISQKPSRDICQRGTSLTIQCQVDSQVTMMFWYRQQPGQSLTLIATANQGSEATYESGFVIDKFPISRPNLTFSTLTVSNMSPEDSSIYLCSVVRNTEAFFGQGTRLTVV.

This sequence joins TRBV25-1 and TRBJ1-2, with 11 bases fitting TRBD1. J gave up 2 bases and V 4 bases, and 3 bases lay outside the gene matches. CDR1 and CDR2 (germline): MGHDK, SYGVNS. CDR3 length: 15 amino acids. CDR3 nucleotide sequence: TGTGCCAGCAGTGTCGGACAGGGGGCGAACTATGGCTACACCTTC. Its translation: CASSVGQGANYGYTF.

On this clonotype itself: A junction end diverges from the germline sequence, so it may reflect a read error. The rearrangement links TRBV3-1 to TRBJ2-1; D may be TRBD2 (5 bases). The closer fit of TRBJ2-7 to the DNA end suggests the J call may be wrong. Germline CDR1 is LGHDT and CDR2 is YNNKEL (reference sequence). CDR3 length equals 15 residues. The CDR3 protein is CASSPWTLSYNEQYF. The CDR3 region has the DNA TGTGCCAGTAGCCCTTGGACTTTGTCCTACAATGAGCAGTACTTC.

The chain employs TRBV24-1 and TRBJ2-1, with TRBD2 identical over 9 bases. The germline V gene encodes CDR1 KGHDR and CDR2 SFDVKD. The CDR3 extends over 16 amino acids. CDR3 nucleotides: TGTGTCGCCAGTGGGACCGGGACTAGCAAAAACAATGAGCAGTTCTTC. Amino acid sequence: CVASGTGTSKNNEQFF.

This clonotype occurred a few times. V and J are TRBV19 and TRBJ2-2; a possible D gene is TRBD1 (5 bases). Looked up from germline, CDR1 is LNHDA and CDR2 is SQIVND (reference sequence). Trimming stripped 5 bases from V and 7 bases from J, with 20 bases between. The CDR3 consists of 16 residues. The CDR3 spells CASSPQGDVRIGELFF. DNA of the CDR3: TGTGCCAGTAGTCCCCAGGGCGATGTCAGGATCGGGGAGCTGTTTTTT.

V is TRBV11-2 and J is TRBJ2-5, with 11 bases that match TRBD1. Trimming removed 5 bases from V and 4 bases from J; junction bases left unmatched: 3. Germline V CDR1 and CDR2: SGHAT, FQNNGV. CDR3 length equals 14 residues. This CDR3 reads CASSGGTGGETQYF. In DNA, the CDR3 is TGTGCCAGCAGCGGCGGGACAGGGGGAGAGACCCAGTACTTC. Full variable domain (missing parts from reference TRBV11-2 and TRBJ2-5): EAGVAQSPRYKIIEKRQSVAFWCNPISGHATLYWYQQILGQGPKLLIQFQNNGVVDDSQLPKDRFSAERLKGVDSTLKIQPAKLEDSAVYLCASSGGTGGETQYFGPGTRLLVL.

The genes are TRBV27 and TRBJ2-3, with D maybe TRBD1 (6 bases). This CDR3 is built from 14 residues. V gave up 0 bases and J gave up 5 bases, with 9 bases separating them. Germline V gene sequence: CDR1 MNHEY, CDR2 SMNVEV (reference sequence). The CDR3 sequence is CASSLSQGEDTQYF. CDR3 sequence (DNA): TGTGCCAGCAGTTTATCACAGGGTGAAGATACGCAGTATTTT.

Notes on this clonotype: With a much larger clone just one base away, this may be a read error. This chain joins TRBV28 and TRBJ2-1; 13 nucleotides align to TRBD2. The end of the DNA aligns better with TRBJ2-7, so the J call may be wrong. The CDR3 consists of 14 residues. Germline CDR1 is MDHEN and CDR2 is SYDVKM. CDR3 bases: TGTGCCAGCAGACGGACTAGCGGGAGCGACGAGCAGTACTTC. Its protein product is CASRRTSGSDEQYF.

This clonotype occurred once. This chain links TRBV5-1 with TRBJ1-1, with a tentative D call TRBD1 (5 bases). Trimming pared 2 bases from V and 5 bases from J, leaving 13 bases between. The CDR3 covers 14 residues. Germline CDR1 is SGHRS and CDR2 is YFSETQ. CDR3 in DNA: TGCGCCAGCAGCTTTTACCGGGGACTAACTGAAGCTTTCTTT. It codes for CASSFYRGLTEAFF. The entire variable domain, with the rest obtained from reference TRBV5-1 and TRBJ1-1, is as follows: KAGVTQTPRYLIKTRGQQVTLSCSPISGHRSVSWYQQTPGQGLQFLFEYFSETQRNKGNFPGRFSGRQFSNSRSEMNVSTLELGDSALYLCASSFYRGLTEAFFGQGTRLTVV.

The chain couples TRBV10-3 to TRBJ2-3; 9 positions match TRBD2. Germline lookup yields CDR1 ENHRY and CDR2 SYGVKD. This CDR3 has 17 residues. The trim removed 6 bases at V and 3 bases at J, leaving 13 bases unmatched. The CDR3 here is CAIRGNPGTSSTDTQYF. The CDR3 coding sequence is TGTGCCATCAGAGGGAATCCCGGGACTAGCTCGACAGATACGCAGTATTTT.

The rearrangement joins TRBV29-1 to TRBJ1-1; 8 nucleotides agree with TRBD1. CDR1 is SQVTM, CDR2 ANQGSEA, per germline. V shed 7 bases, J shed 8 bases, and the junction held 6 bases outside the gene matches. The CDR3 loop spans 11 amino acids. The CDR3 protein is CSAYGQGEAFF. The DNA for the CDR3 is TGCAGCGCTTACGGACAGGGAGAAGCTTTCTTT.

This clonotype has just a few counts. The V call is TRBV4-2, the J call TRBJ1-4; D uncertain. Between the trimmed V and J ends, which lost 0 bases and 8 bases, there was a span of 13 bases. Germline values: CDR1 LGHNA, CDR2 YNFKEQ. This CDR3 contains 15 residues. CDR3 sequence (DNA): TGTGCCAGCAGCCAAGATAGGCCCCTGGGGGAAAAACTGTTTTTT. Translation gives CASSQDRPLGEKLFF.

This clonotype came up a few times. J is TRBJ1-1 and V is TRBV7-2, with a weak D call TRBD1 (5 bases). Trimming removed 6 bases at V and 7 bases at J, with 12 bases between. The V gene's germline CDR1 is SGHTA and CDR2 FQGNSA. This CDR3 is built from 12 residues. CDR3: CASRIGQGEAFF. In nucleotides, the CDR3 is TGTGCCAGCAGAATAGGGCAGGGTGAAGCTTTCTTT.

This clonotype was detected only a few times. J is TRBJ2-2 and V is TRBV7-9, with D possibly being TRBD1 or TRBD2 (5 bases each). Trimming took 5 bases from V and 7 from J, leaving 11 bases between them. The CDR3 is 13 residues long. Per the germline V gene, CDR1 is SEHNR and CDR2 is FQNEAQ (reference sequence). The chain's CDR3 is CASSAGTVGELFF. The CDR3 nucleotides read TGTGCCAGCAGCGCCGGGACGGTCGGGGAGCTGTTTTTT.

This clonotype was picked up a small number of times. V gene TRBV10-3 combines with J gene TRBJ2-4; the match to TRBD2 covers 8 bases. Per germline, CDR1 ENHRY and CDR2 SYGVKD. With 8 bases clipped from V and 7 bases from J, the junction kept 10 bases outside the gene matches. This CDR3 is 14 amino acids long. The CDR3 spells CAISREGQHNIQYF. The DNA of the CDR3 is TGTGCCATCTCCCGGGAGGGACAACATAACATTCAGTACTTC.

The chain couples TRBV5-1 to TRBJ1-2; 9 bases match TRBD1. Per germline, CDR1 SGHRS and CDR2 YFSETQ. The CDR3 consists of 17 residues. Losses at the gene ends were 0 bases for V and 5 bases for J; bases not matched to a gene: 11. The CDR3 region is CASSLDAGTGKAYGYTF. Written as DNA, the CDR3 is TGCGCCAGCAGCTTGGATGCGGGGACAGGGAAGGCATATGGCTACACCTTC.

Comments on this clonotype: This may come from a read error, since a much larger clone is one base off. The chain uses TRBV20-1 and TRBJ1-5; weak D call: TRBD1 (6 bases). The germline V gene has CDR1 DFQATT and CDR2 SNEGSKA (reference sequence). The CDR3 runs 18 residues. Between the trimmed V and J ends, which lost 3 bases and 2 bases, there was a span of 23 bases. The CDR3 is CSARLTGGVYTGNQPQHF. CDR3 DNA sequence: TGCAGTGCTAGGCTGACAGGAGGGGTGTACACAGGCAATCAGCCCCAGCATTTT.

Of note for this clonotype: A read error is possible here, since a much larger clone lies one base away. This sequence joins TRBV6-5 and TRBJ1-1; 7 nucleotides line up with TRBD1. CDR3 length equals 14 residues. Germline V gives CDR1 MNHEY, CDR2 SVGAGI. With V trimmed by 6 bases and J by 3 bases, 7 bases remained unmatched. CDR3 sequence reads: CASRGDSRYTEAFF. For the CDR3, the DNA is TGTGCCAGCAGGGGGGACAGCCGGTACACTGAAGCTTTCTTT.

J is TRBJ2-5 and V is TRBV7-2; 8 bases fit TRBD2. J was trimmed by 2 bases and V by 8 bases; bases with no gene match: 4. Germline V lookup: CDR1 SGHTA, CDR2 FQGNSA. The CDR3 is 13 residues long. The DNA of the CDR3 is TGTGCCAGCGGTTCTAGCGGGCAAGAGACCCAGTACTTC. As protein: CASGSSGQETQYF.

This clonotype was observed a handful of times. The chain has TRBV7-9 and TRBJ1-1; D is uncertain. Germline loops: CDR1 SEHNR, CDR2 FQNEAQ (reference sequence). The length of the CDR3 is 13 residues. Trimming stripped 5 bases from V and 5 bases from J, with 12 bases between. The CDR3 region has the DNA TGTGCCAGCAGCCCCCCTGTGGGGACTGAAGCTTTCTTT. Its protein is CASSPPVGTEAFF.

Many counts were recorded for this clonotype. The J gene is TRBJ1-1, the V gene TRBV5-1; D uncertain. Germline V gene data show CDR1 as SGHRS and CDR2 as YFSETQ. This CDR3 is 12 amino acids long. With 5 bases removed from V and 7 bases from J, the gap between germline ends came to 12 bases. Here the CDR3 reads CASRDSEIEAFF. The CDR3 DNA is TGCGCCAGCAGGGATTCAGAGATTGAAGCTTTCTTT.